Presented here are 20 T cell receptor beta chains from one specimen sequenced in a study of shared clonotypes between healthy human individuals. The method was immunoSEQ multiplex PCR; TCRdb's version includes in-frame clones alone and lacks a portion of them. This table holds about 2.5 million clones, 85% to 95% found once. The sequencing input was naive CD4+ T cells from PBMCs. Noted subset: CD45RA+ positively selected. These receptors were obtained from a man aged 18-30 years in good health. Some clones in this sample may be carry-over from other donors' samples.

This chain joins TRBV29-1 and TRBJ2-3; D not certain. Trimming stripped 4 bases from V and 2 bases from J, with 13 bases between. Germline-derived CDR1 and CDR2 are SQVTM and ANQGSEA. This CDR3 has 14 amino acids. CDR3 region: CSVVGHPDTDTQYF. The CDR3 DNA reads TGCAGCGTTGTGGGTCACCCGGACACAGATACGCAGTATTTT.

The chain employs TRBV5-4 and TRBJ2-3; no firm D call. CDR3 length: 12 residues. Germline assignment: CDR1 SGHNT and CDR2 YYREEE (reference sequence). Trimming cost V 1 base and J 5 bases, with 5 bases left between them. The CDR3 coding sequence is TGTGCCAGCAGCTTGATGGAAGATACGCAGTATTTT. Translating it yields CASSLMEDTQYF.

Comments on this clone: Other DNA sequences in the same sample also yield this CDR3. CDR3: CSAIKNTEAFF. The CDR3 coding sequence is TGCAGTGCCATAAAGAACACTGAAGCTTTCTTT. V is TRBV20-1 and J is TRBJ1-1; D not certain. V was pared by 6 bases and J by 1 base, with 6 bases between. This CDR3 contains 11 residues. Germline CDR1 DFQATT, CDR2 SNEGSKA (reference sequence).

A single count supports this clone. The CDR3 is CASSLYISAESTDTQYF. The CDR3 DNA reads as TGCGCCAGCAGCTTGTATATCAGCGCAGAGAGCACAGATACGCAGTATTTT. J is TRBJ2-3 and V is TRBV5-1; D ambiguous. The CDR3 consists of 17 residues. CDR1 is SGHRS, CDR2 YFSETQ, per germline. Trimming removed 1 base from V and 0 bases from J, with 15 bases in between.

The chain links TRBV9 to TRBJ2-3; TRBD2 might be the D (6 bases). The CDR3 runs to 14 residues. Trimming pared 4 bases from V and 4 bases from J, leaving 13 bases between. CDR1 is SGDLS, CDR2 YYNGEE, per germline. The CDR3 spells CASSPQRAADTQYF. In nucleotides, the CDR3 is TGTGCCAGCAGCCCGCAGCGGGCGGCAGATACGCAGTATTTT.

The chain joins TRBV5-1 to TRBJ1-3, with no clear D. V shed 5 bases and J shed 0 bases, with 12 bases lying between them. The germline CDR1 and CDR2 sequences are SGHRS and YFSETQ. The CDR3 totals 15 residues. CDR3 region: CASSVSEISGNTIYF. In DNA, the CDR3 is TGCGCCAGCAGTGTGTCTGAAATCTCTGGAAACACCATATATTTT. Full variable domain (outside the CDR3, taken from reference TRBV5-1 and TRBJ1-3): KAGVTQTPRYLIKTRGQQVTLSCSPISGHRSVSWYQQTPGQGLQFLFEYFSETQRNKGNFPGRFSGRQFSNSRSEMNVSTLELGDSALYLCASSVSEISGNTIYFGEGSWLTVV.

The CDR3 bases are TGTGCCAGCAGCTTAGGGAGGCAGGGGAGCACTGAAGCTTTCTTT. Translation gives CASSLGRQGSTEAFF. This sequence joins TRBV7-2 and TRBJ1-1, with D tentatively TRBD1 (6 bases). This CDR3 has 15 residues. V was shortened by 1 base and J by 4 bases, with 13 bases between the two germline ends. The germline gives CDR1 SGHTA, CDR2 FQGNSA. Together with reference TRBV7-2 and TRBJ1-1, the CDR3 gives the full variable domain: GAGVSQSPSNKVTEKGKDVELRCDPISGHTALYWYRQSLGQGLEFLIYFQGNSAPDKSGLPSDRFSAERTGGSVSTLTIQRTQQEDSAVYLCASSLGRQGSTEAFFGQGTRLTVV.

V gene TRBV5-1 combines with J gene TRBJ1-2, with TRBD1 matching over 8 bases. CDR1 and CDR2 from the germline V gene are SGHRS and YFSETQ. The trim removed 4 bases at V and 6 bases at J, leaving 8 bases unmatched. The CDR3 contains 14 residues. As DNA, the CDR3 is TGCGCCAGCAGCCTGGACAGGGCGATAGATGGCTACACCTTC. Translating gives CASSLDRAIDGYTF. Supplemented by reference TRBV5-1 and TRBJ1-2, the full variable domain reads KAGVTQTPRYLIKTRGQQVTLSCSPISGHRSVSWYQQTPGQGLQFLFEYFSETQRNKGNFPGRFSGRQFSNSRSEMNVSTLELGDSALYLCASSLDRAIDGYTFGSGTRLTVV.

The chain links TRBV6-1 to TRBJ1-1; D might be TRBD1 (6 bases). V was trimmed by 6 bases and J by 1 base, leaving 21 bases between them. The length of the CDR3 is 17 residues. Germline values: CDR1 MNHNS, CDR2 SASEGT. CDR3 amino acids: CASREITGYARNTEAFF. The CDR3 coding sequence is TGTGCCAGCAGGGAAATTACAGGGTATGCTAGGAACACTGAAGCTTTCTTT.

This chain joins TRBV14 and TRBJ2-2; no clear D. V lost 4 bases and J 5 bases, leaving 8 bases between the germline ends. The CDR3 totals 13 residues. Germline loops: CDR1 SGHDN, CDR2 FVKESK. The CDR3 loop reads CASSPRATGELFF. The CDR3 DNA reads TGTGCCAGCAGCCCCCGTGCGACCGGGGAGCTGTTTTTT.

This clone appeared a single time. This specimen includes other DNA sequences encoding the same CDR3. V usage is TRBV9 and J usage is TRBJ2-1; 11 bases align to TRBD2. The CDR3 consists of 15 residues. Germline V gene sequence: CDR1 SGDLS, CDR2 YYNGEE. Trimming at V came to 3 bases and at J to 2 bases, leaving 1 base not matched to a gene. The CDR3, as DNA: TGTGCCAGCAGCGGGACTAGCGGGCCCTACAATGAGCAGTTCTTC. Protein sequence: CASSGTSGPYNEQFF.

V gene TRBV7-6 combines with J gene TRBJ2-1; D perhaps matches TRBD2 (5 bases). V was shortened by 4 bases and J by 0 bases, with 13 bases between the two germline ends. Germline assignment: CDR1 SGHVS and CDR2 FNYEAQ. The CDR3 has 16 residues. CDR3 DNA: TGTGCCAGCAGCTCTAGCTACTCAAGCTCCTACAATGAGCAGTTCTTC. It specifies CASSSSYSSSYNEQFF. Complete variable domain (other parts from reference TRBV7-6 and TRBJ2-1): GAGVSQSPRYKVTKRGQDVALRCDPISGHVSLYWYRQALGQGPEFLTYFNYEAQQDKSGLPNDRFSAERPEGSISTLTIQRTEQRDSAMYRCASSSSYSSSYNEQFFGPGTRLTVL.

This clone was seen once. The CDR3 sequence is CASSLEVAEETQYF. The DNA for the CDR3 is TGTGCCAGCAGCTTGGAGGTGGCAGAAGAGACCCAGTACTTC. The chain uses TRBV5-6 and TRBJ2-5; no clear D gene. This CDR3 spans 14 amino acids. V gave up 0 bases and J gave up 3 bases, with 9 bases separating them. CDR1 and CDR2 (germline): SGHDT, YYEEEE.

The V and J genes are TRBV9 and TRBJ2-7; D could derive from TRBD1 or TRBD2 (5 bases each). V was pared by 10 bases and J by 7 bases, with 15 bases between. CDR1 is SGDLS, CDR2 YYNGEE, per germline. The CDR3 spans 11 residues. DNA for the CDR3: TGTGCCCCCTGGGACGTTCGGGAGCAGTACTTC. Amino acid sequence: CAPWDVREQYF.

The V and J genes are TRBV18 and TRBJ2-3; TRBD1 matches 7 bases. The CDR3 runs to 15 residues. The germline V gene encodes CDR1 KGHSH and CDR2 LQKENI. J was trimmed by 2 bases and V by 4 bases; bases with no gene match: 6. Written as DNA, the CDR3 is TGTGCCAGCTCACTAAAACAGGGGATCACAGATACGCAGTATTTT. It codes for CASSLKQGITDTQYF.

The gene calls are TRBV7-2 and TRBJ2-1; D gene uncertain. Germline CDR1 reads SGHTA; CDR2 reads FQGNSA. This CDR3 region has 12 residues. Trimming removed 5 bases at V and 8 bases at J, with 10 bases between. CDR3 DNA: TGTGCCAGCAGCCCAGGCGGATATGAGCAGTTCTTC. Residues: CASSPGGYEQFF.

The chain joins TRBV5-1 to TRBJ2-3; D unresolved. The germline CDR1 and CDR2 sequences are SGHRS and YFSETQ. The CDR3 runs to 15 residues. The V end was cut by 5 bases, the J end by 0 bases, with 13 bases between. This CDR3 reads CASRSGAASTDTQYF. Here the CDR3 DNA reads TGCGCCAGCAGGTCGGGCGCCGCTAGCACAGATACGCAGTATTTT. Drawing the rest from reference TRBV5-1 and TRBJ2-3, the complete variable domain is KAGVTQTPRYLIKTRGQQVTLSCSPISGHRSVSWYQQTPGQGLQFLFEYFSETQRNKGNFPGRFSGRQFSNSRSEMNVSTLELGDSALYLCASRSGAASTDTQYFGPGTRLTVL.

The V and J genes are TRBV15 and TRBJ2-1; D is uncertain. CDR1 is LNHNV and CDR2 is YYDKDF in the germline V gene (reference sequence). V gave up 2 bases and J gave up 4 bases, with 21 bases separating them. The CDR3 loop spans 18 amino acids. The CDR3 loop reads CATSRLPGYSGAYNEQFF. CDR3 bases: TGTGCCACCAGCAGACTCCCCGGGTACTCAGGCGCTTACAATGAGCAGTTCTTC.

The chain employs TRBV2 and TRBJ2-1; D is possibly TRBD1 (7 bases). The V end was cut by 7 bases, the J end by 4 bases, with 14 bases between. CDR1 is SNHLY and CDR2 is FYNNEI in the germline V gene. The CDR3 runs to 14 residues. CDR3 DNA: TGTGCCAGCACCGACAGGGCGGGGTACAATGAGCAGTTCTTC. It translates to CASTDRAGYNEQFF. The full variable domain, in which reference TRBV2 and TRBJ2-1 provide the parts outside the CDR3, is EPEVTQTPSHQVTQMGQEVILRCVPISNHLYFYWYRQILGQKVEFLVSFYNNEISEKSEIFDDQFSVERPDGSNFTLKIRSTKLEDSAMYFCASTDRAGYNEQFFGPGTRLTVL.

V is TRBV7-9 and J is TRBJ2-2; 9 positions match TRBD2. The CDR3 is 17 residues long. The germline V gene has CDR1 SEHNR and CDR2 FQNEAQ (reference sequence). V was clipped by 5 bases and J by 2 bases; unmatched bases: 9. The CDR3 nucleotides read TGTGCCAGCAGCCAACCGACTAGCGGTAAAAACACCGGGGAGCTGTTTTTT. It specifies CASSQPTSGKNTGELFF.